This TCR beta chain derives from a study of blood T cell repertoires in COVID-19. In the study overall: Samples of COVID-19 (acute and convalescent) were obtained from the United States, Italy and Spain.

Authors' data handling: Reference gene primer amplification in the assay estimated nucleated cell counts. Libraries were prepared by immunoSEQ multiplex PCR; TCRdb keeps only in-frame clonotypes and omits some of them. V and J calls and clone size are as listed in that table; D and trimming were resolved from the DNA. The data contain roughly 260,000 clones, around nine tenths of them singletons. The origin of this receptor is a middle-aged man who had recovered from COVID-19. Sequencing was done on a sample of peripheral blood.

The DNA for the CDR3 is TGTGCCAGCAGGGGGACTAGCGGGAGCGGGTCCCGTGAGCAGTTCTTC. This codes for CASRGTSGSGSREQFF. This chain joins TRBV3-1 (or the pseudogene TRBV3-2) and TRBJ2-1, with TRBD2 matching 14 bases. Germline V CDR1 and CDR2: LGHDT, YNNKEL (reference sequence). The CDR3 spans 16 residues. After removal of 6 bases from V and 9 bases from J, the junction contained 10 bases not matched to a gene.